This T cell receptor (beta chain) was captured in a study of beta chain features in type 1 diabetes. Regarding the study as a whole: Shortening of TCRB CDR3s, moderate but significant, appeared in all four CD4+ subsets of Type 1 diabetes patients.

This clone was recorded a few times. Antigen specificity is unknown. Expressed TCRB transcripts got sequenced, as all isolated RNA was reverse transcribed. TCRdb keeps only in-frame clones here, not all; method: immunoSEQ multiplex PCR. This table has 38,000 or so clones, roughly two thirds appearing once. The sequence derives from a woman in her 30s in good health. Sample: Tregs from blood.

The CDR3 region has the DNA TGTGCCAGCACCACACCGGGACAGGTGAACACTGAAGCTTTCTTT. It yields the protein CASTTPGQVNTEAFF. J is TRBJ1-1 and V is TRBV28, with 8 bases identical to TRBD1. Per germline, CDR1 MDHEN and CDR2 SYDVKM. There are 15 residues in the CDR3. The V gene end was trimmed by 7 bases and the J gene end by 0 bases; junction bases not matched to a gene: 7.